The TCR beta chain under discussion was sequenced for a study of identical twins. Findings and caveats of the study: Out-of-frame alpha sequences common to twins exhibited a surplus of low generation probability.

Unique molecular identifiers were present on the cDNA, which also gained a universal primer site by template switching. MiXCR was run by TCRdb on the 5' RACE reads, yielding one entry per CDR3 protein. The data show some 900,000 distinct CDR3 sequences, 12% seen once. Trimming took 5 bases from V and 4 from J, leaving 16 bases between them. There are 15 residues in the CDR3. Of note for this clonotype: Antigen unknown.

These data were also filed under a second study, of yellow fever vaccine responses in identical twins.

Source material: PBMCs. The chain uses TRBV12-3 or TRBV12-4 and TRBJ2-3; D is tentatively TRBD1 or TRBD2 (6 bases each). The sequence was obtained from a young woman in good health. CDR3 nucleotides: TGTGCCAGCAGTGCGTCCGGGGGCACTGCAGATACGCAGTATTTT. Translation gives CASSASGGTADTQYF.